This entry describes one T cell receptor beta chain. This specimen belongs to a study of shared T cell receptors in the human thymus. The repertoire was sequenced with immunoSEQ multiplex PCR; TCRdb's copy has only in-frame clones and lacks some. Among 700,000 to 750,000 clones listed, around 85% were seen once. Germline V lookup: CDR1 SGHAT, CDR2 FQNNGV. The ends lost 5 bases at V and 9 bases at J; junction bases unmatched: 11. This CDR3 has 15 residues. Separately, the same data were catalogued under a study of human thymus T cells. That paper states: Resections from corrective heart surgery provided thymus tissue.

The sequenced sample consisted of thymocytes. The source is a girl under three years old with a congenital heart defect. The chain has TRBV11-2 and TRBJ1-3, with 9 bases matching TRBD1. The CDR3 region is CASSEGDRAECTIYF. In nucleotides, the CDR3 is TGTGCCAGCAGCGAAGGGGACAGGGCGGAGTGCACCATATATTTT.